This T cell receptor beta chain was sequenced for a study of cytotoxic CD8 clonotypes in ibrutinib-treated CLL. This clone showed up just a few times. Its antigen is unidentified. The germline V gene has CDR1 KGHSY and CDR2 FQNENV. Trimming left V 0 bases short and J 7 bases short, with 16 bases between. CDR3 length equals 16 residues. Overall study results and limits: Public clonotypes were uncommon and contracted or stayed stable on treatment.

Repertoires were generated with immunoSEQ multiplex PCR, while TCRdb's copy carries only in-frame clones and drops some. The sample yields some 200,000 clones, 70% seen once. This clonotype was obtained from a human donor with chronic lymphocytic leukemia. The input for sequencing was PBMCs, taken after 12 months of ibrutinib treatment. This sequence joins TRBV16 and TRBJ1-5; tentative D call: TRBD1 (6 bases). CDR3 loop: CASSQSTRPGGQPQHF. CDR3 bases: TGTGCCAGCAGCCAATCGACCAGACCTGGGGGCCAGCCCCAGCATTTT.